This passage covers 14 T cell receptor beta chains from one sample sequenced in a study of OX40 agonist ivuxolimab in advanced cancers. Library generation was performed with the immunoSEQ multiplex PCR assay. As stored in TCRdb, this immuneACCESS dataset retains in-frame rearrangements with V and J assigned. A fraction of the clones does not appear; measured against another copy, unresolved V genes explain less than half of the discrepancy, and the remainder lacks a known reason. For this sample there are 85,000 to 90,000 clones; approximately 85% appear just once. Around 0.21% of the sample rests with the top ten. Here the sequenced sample was CD4+ or CD8+ T cells sorted from blood, taken in a trial of the OX40 agonist ivuxolimab. The origin of the receptors is an adult with an advanced solid tumor such as melanoma, head and neck, liver or kidney cancer.

This clone occurred once. CDR3 DNA sequence: TGTGCCAGCAGCTCCAAACGGACTAGCGGGGGCGCCGGCACAGATACGCAGTATTTT. This sequence encodes CASSSKRTSGGAGTDTQYF. The chain couples TRBV11-3 to TRBJ2-3, with 13 bases aligning to TRBD2. Germline trimming cut 4 bases from V and 1 base from J; bases unmatched to any gene: 11. Germline V lookup: CDR1 SGHNT, CDR2 YENEEA. The CDR3 runs to 19 residues.

The rearrangement links TRBV7-3 to TRBJ2-1; D remains ambiguous. The V end lost 5 bases, the J end lost 9 bases, and 17 bases lay between the germline ends. Per the germline V gene, CDR1 is SGHTA and CDR2 is FQGTGA. The CDR3 is 14 amino acids. CDR3 amino acids: CASSPQDRAGEQFF. The DNA of the CDR3 is TGTGCCAGCAGCCCCCAGGATCGGGCCGGTGAGCAGTTCTTC.

This chain uses TRBV2 with TRBJ2-4; a weak D match, TRBD2 (6 bases). V lost 5 bases and J lost 3, with 26 bases in between. Germline CDR1 SNHLY, CDR2 FYNNEI. This CDR3 is 19 amino acids long. This CDR3 is CASSRFWGTGGQGKNIQYF. CDR3 nucleotides: TGTGCCAGCAGTAGATTTTGGGGGACTGGGGGTCAAGGCAAAAACATTCAGTACTTC.

J is TRBJ2-7 and V is TRBV7-6; D uncertain. Germline V gene lookup returns CDR1 SGHVS and CDR2 FNYEAQ. V was pared by 5 bases and J by 4 bases, with 12 bases between. The length of the CDR3 is 13 residues. The CDR3 protein is CASSRDLGYEQYF. The CDR3 region has the DNA TGTGCCAGCAGCAGAGACTTGGGGTACGAGCAGTACTTC.

This clone was seen only a few times. The chain uses TRBV4-1 and TRBJ2-3; tentative D call: TRBD2 (6 bases). Trimming took off 2 bases at V and 4 bases at J, with 16 bases between the two ends. This CDR3 has 16 residues. CDR1 is MGHRA, CDR2 YSYEKL, per germline. DNA for the CDR3: TGCGCCAGCAGCCAACCCTACTACGGGACTTCAGATACGCAGTATTTT. It yields the protein CASSQPYYGTSDTQYF.

V and J are TRBV7-8 and TRBJ1-5; D is ambiguous. CDR3 length: 13 residues. The V and J ends lost 3 bases and 5 bases respectively, with 8 bases between them. Germline V lookup: CDR1 SGHVS, CDR2 FQNEAQ. The DNA of the CDR3 is TGTGCCAGCAGCTTCGGCAGCTATCAGCCCCAGCATTTT. Translation: CASSFGSYQPQHF.

This clone was recorded once. The genes are TRBV7-3 and TRBJ2-1; 7 nucleotides match TRBD1. V gave up 4 bases and J gave up 4 bases; unmatched junction bases: 7. The CDR3 runs to 15 residues. Germline loops: CDR1 SGHTA, CDR2 FQGTGA. CDR3 nucleotides: TGTGCCAGCAGCTCCGCAGGGGGTTCATACAATGAGCAGTTCTTC. This translates into CASSSAGGSYNEQFF.

The chain joins TRBV7-3 to TRBJ2-5, with D maybe TRBD2 (5 bases). V dropped 0 bases and J dropped 2 bases, with 10 bases sitting between them. This CDR3 is built from 15 residues. Germline CDR1 SGHTA, CDR2 FQGTGA. Here the CDR3 reads CASSLTSQRQETQYF. The CDR3 DNA sequence: TGTGCCAGCAGCTTAACATCCCAGCGGCAAGAGACCCAGTACTTC.

This chain joins TRBV5-1 and TRBJ2-7; either TRBD1 or TRBD2 may fit D (5 bases each). The germline CDR1 and CDR2 sequences are SGHRS and YFSETQ. The ends were cut back, 0 bases at V and 5 bases at J, with 12 bases in the middle. This CDR3 has 14 residues. CDR3 DNA sequence: TGCGCCAGCAGCTTGGTCCTTGGGGGTGACGAGCAGTACTTC. Protein: CASSLVLGGDEQYF.

The chain carries TRBV6-5 and TRBJ2-2; D is unclear. The germline gives CDR1 MNHEY, CDR2 SVGAGI. Trimming shortened V by 0 bases and J by 7 bases, and 12 bases separated the two germline ends. This CDR3 is 15 amino acids long. The CDR3 nucleotides are TGTGCCAGCAGTTACTCGATAGTTCGCGACGGGGAGCTGTTTTTT. It is translated as CASSYSIVRDGELFF.

The chain recombines TRBV19 with TRBJ2-7; no firm D call. The length of the CDR3 is 12 residues. Germline CDR1 is LNHDA and CDR2 is SQIVND (reference sequence). V lost 1 base and J lost 7, with 8 bases in between. The CDR3 is CASSIGTREQYV. The CDR3 bases are TGTGCCAGTAGTATAGGCACGAGGGAGCAGTACGTC.

The chain employs TRBV6-5 and TRBJ1-1; 7 bases line up with TRBD1. V dropped 4 bases and J dropped 0; count of bases not matched to a gene: 8. CDR3 length equals 16 residues. Germline values: CDR1 MNHEY, CDR2 SVGAGI. This CDR3 is CASSSPHRGLNTEAFF. DNA for the CDR3: TGTGCCAGCAGTTCCCCCCATAGGGGGCTGAACACTGAAGCTTTCTTT.

The chain employs TRBV29-1 and TRBJ2-1; D might be TRBD1 (5 bases). The CDR3 extends over 11 amino acids. Germline assignment: CDR1 SQVTM and CDR2 ANQGSEA. V was pared by 8 bases and J by 7 bases, with 12 bases between. The DNA for the CDR3 is TGCAGCCCTTGGGGCGGAAATGAGCAGTTCTTC. Amino acid sequence: CSPWGGNEQFF.

This clone was seen once. This rearrangement joins TRBV6-5 to TRBJ2-6; 8 positions agree with TRBD2. The junction had 5 bases not matched to a gene; V was cut back by 7 bases and J by 3 bases. CDR1 is MNHEY, CDR2 SVGAGI, per germline. The CDR3 runs to 15 residues. CDR3 coding DNA: TGTGCCAGCAAGACGGGGGGGCTTGGGGCCAACGTCCTGACTTTC. The encoded protein is CASKTGGLGANVLTF.